This is a list of T cell receptor beta chains from one sample in a study of blood T cell repertoires in COVID-19. Clones were sequenced by immunoSEQ multiplex PCR, and TCRdb holds only the in-frame ones, with some missing. This table holds tens of thousands of clones, around 84% found once. Sample: peripheral blood. These receptors were collected from a man aged 45 to 65 with acute or convalescent COVID-19. Each CDR3 is given with its conserved first and last residue. A D gene is named only where the DNA matches it firmly. Not all rows give a size; the values are once, few, many and, for expanded clones, a class.

D: .
J: TRBJ1-2
size: once
V: TRBV2
CDR3: CASSDRQSSYGYTF
DNA: TGTGCCAGCAGTGACCGACAGAGCTCCTATGGCTACACCTTC

D: TRBD1
J: TRBJ2-7
size: once
V: TRBV29-1
CDR3: CSAGTGVGYEQYF
DNA: TGCAGCGCCGGGACAGGGGTCGGCTACGAGCAGTACTTC

D: .
J: TRBJ1-5
size: once
V: TRBV6-5
CDR3: CASGFSGNQPQHF
DNA: TGTGCCAGCGGGTTCTCAGGGAATCAGCCCCAGCATTTT

D: .
J: TRBJ2-1
size: .
V: TRBV7-6
CDR3: CASSLSDSGSTNEQFF
DNA: TGTGCCAGCAGCTTAAGTGATAGCGGAAGTACGAATGAGCAGTTCTTC

D: .
J: TRBJ2-7
size: .
V: TRBV15
CDR3: CATSRAWYGEQYF
DNA: TGTGCCACCAGCAGAGCATGGTACGGCGAGCAGTACTTC

D: .
J: TRBJ1-5
size: few
V: TRBV1
CDR3: CTSRLGVRAGEFINQPQHF
DNA: TGCACCAGCAGACTAGGAGTCCGGGCAGGGGAGTTTATCAATCAGCCCCAGCATTTT

D: TRBD2
J: TRBJ2-7
size: .
V: TRBV14
CDR3: CASSLRLAGPYEQYF
DNA: TGTGCCAGCAGCCTAAGACTAGCGGGACCCTACGAGCAGTACTTC

D: .
J: TRBJ2-7
size: .
V: TRBV7-7
CDR3: CASSPRWSGAHEQYF
DNA: TGTGCTAGCAGCCCACGATGGTCAGGGGCCCACGAGCAGTACTTC

D: .
J: TRBJ2-7
size: .
V: TRBV2
CDR3: CASSERGTVHEQYF
DNA: TGTGCCAGCAGTGAACGGGGGACGGTCCACGAGCAGTACTTC

D: .
J: TRBJ1-1
size: .
V: TRBV28
CDR3: CASSFGGLNTEAFF
DNA: TGTGCCAGCAGTTTCGGCGGATTAAACACTGAAGCTTTCTTT

D: .
J: TRBJ2-7
size: .
V: TRBV29-1
CDR3: CSVVWGDTFEQYF
DNA: TGCAGCGTTGTGTGGGGAGACACTTTCGAGCAGTACTTC

D: TRBD2
J: TRBJ2-7
size: few
V: TRBV27
CDR3: CASSRAGGYEQYF
DNA: TGTGCCAGCAGTCGAGCGGGAGGCTACGAGCAGTACTTC

D: TRBD1
J: TRBJ2-5
size: once
V: TRBV6-5
CDR3: CASSAQHRGETQYF
DNA: TGTGCCAGCAGCGCGCAGCACAGGGGAGAGACCCAGTACTTC

D: .
J: TRBJ2-3
size: once
V: TRBV27
CDR3: CASSLSPIQFTDTQYF
DNA: TGTGCCAGCAGTTTATCGCCCATACAATTCACAGATACGCAGTATTTT

D: TRBD1
J: TRBJ1-5
size: .
V: TRBV19
CDR3: CASSGLLDRDSNQPQHF
DNA: TGTGCCAGTAGTGGACTTTTGGACAGGGATAGCAATCAGCCCCAGCATTTT

D: .
J: TRBJ2-7
size: .
V: TRBV6-5
CDR3: CASRQEFVSYEQYF
DNA: TGTGCCAGCAGACAGGAGTTTGTCTCCTACGAGCAGTACTTC

D: TRBD2
J: TRBJ2-3
size: .
V: TRBV28
CDR3: CASSFALAGGQGDTQYF
DNA: TGTGCCAGCAGTTTTGCTCTAGCGGGGGGCCAGGGAGATACGCAGTATTTT

D: TRBD1
J: TRBJ1-1
size: .
V: TRBV7-3
CDR3: CASSLGQGARTEAFF
DNA: TGTGCCAGCAGCTTGGGACAGGGGGCGAGGACTGAAGCTTTCTTT

D: TRBD1
J: TRBJ1-6
size: .
V: TRBV6-4
CDR3: CASSRDREGSLHF
DNA: TGTGCCAGCAGCCGGGACAGGGAGGGGTCCCTCCACTTT

D: .
J: TRBJ1-3
size: .
V: TRBV11-2
CDR3: CASSPQGGTTIYF
DNA: TGTGCCAGCAGCCCGCAGGGCGGGACCACCATATATTTT

D: TRBD1
J: TRBJ2-1
size: .
V: TRBV28
CDR3: CATIVGTDSYNEQFF
DNA: TGTGCCACCATCGTCGGGACAGATTCCTACAATGAGCAGTTCTTC

D: TRBD2
J: TRBJ2-7
size: .
V: TRBV27
CDR3: CASSLSASGFSIYEQYF
DNA: TGTGCCAGCAGTTTGTCGGCTAGCGGGTTCTCTATCTACGAGCAGTACTTC

D: TRBD1
J: TRBJ1-1
size: few
V: TRBV23-1
CDR3: CASLVGQGARGTEAFF
DNA: TGCGCCAGCCTGGTGGGACAGGGGGCGAGAGGGACTGAAGCTTTCTTT

D: TRBD2
J: TRBJ2-1
size: .
V: TRBV30
CDR3: CAWSVGAGGYYEQFF
DNA: TGTGCCTGGAGTGTAGGAGCGGGGGGTTACTATGAGCAGTTCTTC

D: .
J: TRBJ2-3
size: .
V: TRBV4-1
CDR3: CASSPTPRVALYTDTQYF
DNA: TGCGCCAGCAGCCCGACCCCCCGGGTAGCCCTCTACACAGATACGCAGTATTTT

D: .
J: TRBJ1-6
size: .
V: TRBV10-3
CDR3: CAISVGSSYNSPLHF
DNA: TGTGCCATCAGTGTGGGGAGCTCCTATAATTCACCCCTCCACTTT

D: .
J: TRBJ1-1
size: .
V: TRBV7-3
CDR3: CASSLTTGAMNTEAFF
DNA: TGTGCCAGCAGCTTAACGACGGGAGCTATGAACACTGAAGCTTTCTTT

D: .
J: TRBJ2-2
size: .
V: TRBV18
CDR3: CASSPPLRDTGELFF
DNA: TGTGCCAGCTCACCACCCCTCAGGGACACCGGGGAGCTGTTTTTT

D: .
J: TRBJ2-3
size: .
V: TRBV30
CDR3: CASRGGGSTDTQYF
DNA: TGTGCCTCCCGAGGGGGGGGAAGCACAGATACGCAGTATTTT

D: .
J: TRBJ1-6
size: .
V: TRBV2
CDR3: CASTYRANSPLHF
DNA: TGTGCCAGCACCTACAGGGCGAATTCACCCCTCCACTTT

D: TRBD2
J: TRBJ2-1
size: .
V: TRBV14
CDR3: CASSQVPAGGKGEQFF
DNA: TGTGCCAGCAGCCAAGTCCCAGCGGGAGGAAAGGGTGAGCAGTTCTTC

D: .
J: TRBJ2-7
size: once
V: TRBV21-1
CDR3: CASSKAMDRGYEQYF
DNA: TGTGCCAGCAGCAAAGCGATGGACAGGGGGTACGAGCAGTACTTC

D: TRBD2
J: TRBJ2-7
size: .
V: TRBV29-1
CDR3: CSALLANEQYF
DNA: TGCAGCGCCTTACTAGCGAATGAGCAGTACTTC

D: .
J: TRBJ2-6
size: .
V: TRBV6-4
CDR3: CASSDSSGSGANVLTF
DNA: TGTGCCAGCAGTGACTCTAGCGGCTCTGGGGCCAACGTCCTGACTTTC

D: .
J: TRBJ1-2
size: .
V: TRBV7-9
CDR3: CASSLEGGYTF
DNA: TGTGCCAGCAGCCTGGAGGGGGGCTACACCTTC

D: .
J: TRBJ1-2
size: .
V: TRBV6-5
CDR3: CATKENNYGYTF
DNA: TGTGCCACCAAGGAGAATAACTATGGCTACACCTTC

D: .
J: TRBJ1-1
size: .
V: TRBV27
CDR3: CASSLSANTEAFF
DNA: TGTGCCAGCAGTTTATCGGCGAACACTGAAGCTTTCTTT

D: .
J: TRBJ1-1
size: .
V: TRBV5-1
CDR3: CASSLLGSTMNTEAFF
DNA: TGCGCCAGCAGCTTATTAGGGAGTACGATGAACACTGAAGCTTTCTTT

D: TRBD1
J: TRBJ1-2
size: .
V: TRBV19
CDR3: CASSRDSEDYGYTF
DNA: TGTGCCAGTAGCCGGGACAGCGAAGACTATGGCTACACCTTC

D: TRBD1
J: TRBJ1-2
size: .
V: TRBV2
CDR3: CASKGTAYGYTF
DNA: TGTGCCAGCAAAGGGACAGCATATGGCTACACCTTC